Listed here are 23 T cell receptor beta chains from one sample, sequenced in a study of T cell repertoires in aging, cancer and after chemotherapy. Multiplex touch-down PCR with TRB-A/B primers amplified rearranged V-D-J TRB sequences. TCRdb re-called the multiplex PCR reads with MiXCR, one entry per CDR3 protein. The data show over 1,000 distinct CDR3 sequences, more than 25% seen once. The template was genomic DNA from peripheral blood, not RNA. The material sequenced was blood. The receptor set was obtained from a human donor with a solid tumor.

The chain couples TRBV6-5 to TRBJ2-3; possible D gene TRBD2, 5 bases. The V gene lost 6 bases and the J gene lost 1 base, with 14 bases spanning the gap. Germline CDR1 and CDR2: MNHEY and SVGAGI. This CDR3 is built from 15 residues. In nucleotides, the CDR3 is TGTGCCAGCAGCGCGGGTAATAGCGGCACAGATACGCAGTATTTT. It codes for CASSAGNSGTDTQYF.

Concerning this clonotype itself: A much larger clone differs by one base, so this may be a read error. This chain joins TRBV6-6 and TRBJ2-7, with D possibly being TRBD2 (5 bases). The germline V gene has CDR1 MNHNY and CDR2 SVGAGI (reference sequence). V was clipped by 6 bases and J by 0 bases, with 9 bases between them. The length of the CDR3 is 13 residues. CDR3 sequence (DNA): TGTGCCAGCAGGCTCCGGGACTCCTACGAGCAGTACTTC. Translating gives CASRLRDSYEQYF.

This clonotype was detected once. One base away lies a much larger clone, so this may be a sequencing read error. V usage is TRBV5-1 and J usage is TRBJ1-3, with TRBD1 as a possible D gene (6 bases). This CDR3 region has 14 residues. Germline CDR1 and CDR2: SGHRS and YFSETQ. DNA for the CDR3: TGTGCCAGCAGCCGGACAGTGACTGGAAACACCATATATTTT. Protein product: CASSRTVTGNTIYF.

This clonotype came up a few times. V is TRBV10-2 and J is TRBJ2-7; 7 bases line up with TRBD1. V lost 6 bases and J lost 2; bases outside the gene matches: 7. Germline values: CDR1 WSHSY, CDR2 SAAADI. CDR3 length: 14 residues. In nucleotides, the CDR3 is TGCGCCAGCAGATCCGGGACAGTGACCTACGAGCAGTACTTC. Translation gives CASRSGTVTYEQYF.

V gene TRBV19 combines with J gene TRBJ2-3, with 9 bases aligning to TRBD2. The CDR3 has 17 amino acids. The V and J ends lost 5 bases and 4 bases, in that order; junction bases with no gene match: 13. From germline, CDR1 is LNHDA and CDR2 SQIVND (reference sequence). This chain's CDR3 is CASSYWASGDRADTQYF. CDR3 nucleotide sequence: TGTGCCAGTAGTTATTGGGCTAGCGGGGATCGAGCAGATACGCAGTATTTT. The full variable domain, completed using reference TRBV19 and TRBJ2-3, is DGGITQSPKYLFRKEGQNVTLSCEQNLNHDAMYWYRQDPGQGLRLIYYSQIVNDFQKGDIAEGYSVSREKKESFPLTVTSAQKNPTAFYLCASSYWASGDRADTQYFGPGTRLTVL.

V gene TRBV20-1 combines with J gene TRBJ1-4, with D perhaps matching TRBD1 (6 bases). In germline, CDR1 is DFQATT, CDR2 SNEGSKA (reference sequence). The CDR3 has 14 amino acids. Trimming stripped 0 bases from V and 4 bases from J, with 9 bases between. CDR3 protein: CSAREWTVNEKLFF. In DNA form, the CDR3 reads TGCAGTGCTAGAGAGTGGACAGTTAATGAAAAACTGTTTTTT.

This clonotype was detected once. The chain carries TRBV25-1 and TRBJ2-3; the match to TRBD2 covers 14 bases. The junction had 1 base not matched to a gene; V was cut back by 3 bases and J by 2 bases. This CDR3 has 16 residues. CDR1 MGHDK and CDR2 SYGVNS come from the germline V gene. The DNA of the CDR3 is TGTGCCAGCAGTGAGACTAGCGGGAGGGACACAGATACGCAGTATTTT. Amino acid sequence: CASSETSGRDTDTQYF.

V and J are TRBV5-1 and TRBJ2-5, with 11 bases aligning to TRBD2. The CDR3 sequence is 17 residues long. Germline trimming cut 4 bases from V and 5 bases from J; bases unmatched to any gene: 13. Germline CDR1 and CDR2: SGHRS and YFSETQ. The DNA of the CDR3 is TGCGCCAGCAGCACCAAGATAGCTAGCGGGAGGTTCGAGACCCAGTACTTC. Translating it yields CASSTKIASGRFETQYF.

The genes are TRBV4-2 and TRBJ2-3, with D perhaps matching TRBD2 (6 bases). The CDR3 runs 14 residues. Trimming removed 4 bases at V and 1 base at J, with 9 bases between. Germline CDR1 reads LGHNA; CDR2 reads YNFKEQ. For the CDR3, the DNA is TGTGCCAGCAGCCGACTAGGTCGCACAGATACGCAGTATTTT. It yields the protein CASSRLGRTDTQYF.

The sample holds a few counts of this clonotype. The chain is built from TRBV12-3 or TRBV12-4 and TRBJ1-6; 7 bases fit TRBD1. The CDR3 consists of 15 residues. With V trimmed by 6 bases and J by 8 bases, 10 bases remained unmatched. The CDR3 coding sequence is TGTGCCAGCAGCCTACTCGACAGGGATTATTCACCCCTCCACTTT. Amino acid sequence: CASSLLDRDYSPLHF.

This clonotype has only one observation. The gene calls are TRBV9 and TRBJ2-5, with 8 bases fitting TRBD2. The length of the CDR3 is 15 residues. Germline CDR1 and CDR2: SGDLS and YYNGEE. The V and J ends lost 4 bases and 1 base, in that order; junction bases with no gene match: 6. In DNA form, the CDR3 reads TGTGCCAGCAGCCCTGGCGGGGGGACCCAAGAGACCCAGTACTTC. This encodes CASSPGGGTQETQYF. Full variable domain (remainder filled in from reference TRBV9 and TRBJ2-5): DSGVTQTPKHLITATGQRVTLRCSPRSGDLSVYWYQQSLDQGLQFLIQYYNGEERAKGNILERFSAQQFPDLHSELNLSSLELGDSALYFCASSPGGGTQETQYFGPGTRLLVL.

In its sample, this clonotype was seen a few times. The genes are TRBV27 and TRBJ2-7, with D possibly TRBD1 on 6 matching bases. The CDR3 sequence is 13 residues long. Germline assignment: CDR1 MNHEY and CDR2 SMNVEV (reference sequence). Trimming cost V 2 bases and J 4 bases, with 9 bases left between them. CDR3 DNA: TGTGCCAGCAGTTTAACTCAGGGGTACGAGCAGTACTTC. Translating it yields CASSLTQGYEQYF.

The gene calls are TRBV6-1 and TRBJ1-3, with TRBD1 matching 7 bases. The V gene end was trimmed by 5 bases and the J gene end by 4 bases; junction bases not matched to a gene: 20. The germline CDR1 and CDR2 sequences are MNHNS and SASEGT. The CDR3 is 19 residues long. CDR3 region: CASSYSIGTAKLEGNTIYF. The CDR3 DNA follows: TGTGCCAGCAGTTACTCAATCGGGACAGCCAAGCTAGAGGGAAACACCATATATTTT.

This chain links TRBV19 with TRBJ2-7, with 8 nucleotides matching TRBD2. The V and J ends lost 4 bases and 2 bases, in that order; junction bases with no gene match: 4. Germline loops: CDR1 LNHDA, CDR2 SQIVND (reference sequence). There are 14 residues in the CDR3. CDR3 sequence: CASSNSGGAYEQYF. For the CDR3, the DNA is TGTGCCAGTAGTAACAGCGGGGGTGCCTACGAGCAGTACTTC.

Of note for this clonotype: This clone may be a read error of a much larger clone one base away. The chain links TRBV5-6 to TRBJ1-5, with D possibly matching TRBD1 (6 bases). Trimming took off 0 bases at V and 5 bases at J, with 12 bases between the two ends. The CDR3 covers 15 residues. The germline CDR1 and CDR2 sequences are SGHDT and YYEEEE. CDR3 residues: CASSLGLRQDQPQHF. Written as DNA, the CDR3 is TGTGCCAGCAGCTTGGGACTCAGACAGGATCAGCCCCAGCATTTT.

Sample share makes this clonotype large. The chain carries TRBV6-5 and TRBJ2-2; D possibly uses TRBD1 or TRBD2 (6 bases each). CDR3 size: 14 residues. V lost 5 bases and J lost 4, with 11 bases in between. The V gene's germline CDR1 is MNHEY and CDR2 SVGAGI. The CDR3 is CASSGGPSTGELFF. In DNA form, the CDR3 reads TGTGCCAGCAGTGGGGGGCCCTCCACCGGGGAGCTGTTTTTT.

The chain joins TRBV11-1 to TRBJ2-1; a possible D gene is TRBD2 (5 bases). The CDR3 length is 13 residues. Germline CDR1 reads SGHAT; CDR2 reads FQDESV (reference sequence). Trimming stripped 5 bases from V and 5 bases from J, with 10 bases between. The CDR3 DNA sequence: TGTGCCAGCAGCCCTGACTACCACAATGAGCAGTTCTTC. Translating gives CASSPDYHNEQFF.

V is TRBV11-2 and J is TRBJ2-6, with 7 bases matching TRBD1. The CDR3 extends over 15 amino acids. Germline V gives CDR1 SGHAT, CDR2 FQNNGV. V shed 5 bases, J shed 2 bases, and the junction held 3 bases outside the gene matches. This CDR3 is CASSQTGTGANVLTF. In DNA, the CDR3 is TGTGCCAGCAGCCAGACAGGGACTGGGGCCAACGTCCTGACTTTC. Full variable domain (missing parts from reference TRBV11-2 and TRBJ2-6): EAGVAQSPRYKIIEKRQSVAFWCNPISGHATLYWYQQILGQGPKLLIQFQNNGVVDDSQLPKDRFSAERLKGVDSTLKIQPAKLEDSAVYLCASSQTGTGANVLTFGAGSRLTVL.

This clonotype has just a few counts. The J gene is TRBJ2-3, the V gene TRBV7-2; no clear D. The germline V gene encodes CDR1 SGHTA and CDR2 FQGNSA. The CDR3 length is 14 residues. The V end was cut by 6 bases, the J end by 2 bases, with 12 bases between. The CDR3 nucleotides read TGTGCCAGCAGGCAAACCGGCTACACAGATACGCAGTATTTT. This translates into CASRQTGYTDTQYF.

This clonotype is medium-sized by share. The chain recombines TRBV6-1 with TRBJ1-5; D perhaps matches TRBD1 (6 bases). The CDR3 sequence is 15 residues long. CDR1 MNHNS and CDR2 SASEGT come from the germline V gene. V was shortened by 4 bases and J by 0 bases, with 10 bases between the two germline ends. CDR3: CASSVSGDSNQPQHF. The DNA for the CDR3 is TGTGCCAGCAGTGTGTCAGGGGATAGCAATCAGCCCCAGCATTTT.

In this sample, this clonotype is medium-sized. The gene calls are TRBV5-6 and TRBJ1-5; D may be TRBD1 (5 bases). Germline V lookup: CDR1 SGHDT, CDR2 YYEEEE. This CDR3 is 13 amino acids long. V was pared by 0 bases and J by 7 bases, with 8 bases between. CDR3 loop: CASSLGGVQPQHF. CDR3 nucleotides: TGTGCCAGCAGCTTGGGGGGGGTACAGCCCCAGCATTTT. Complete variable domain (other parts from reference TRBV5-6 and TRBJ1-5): DAGVTQSPTHLIKTRGQQVTLRCSPKSGHDTVSWYQQALGQGPQFIFQYYEEEERQRGNFPDRFSGHQFPNYSSELNVNALLLGDSALYLCASSLGGVQPQHFGDGTRLSIL.

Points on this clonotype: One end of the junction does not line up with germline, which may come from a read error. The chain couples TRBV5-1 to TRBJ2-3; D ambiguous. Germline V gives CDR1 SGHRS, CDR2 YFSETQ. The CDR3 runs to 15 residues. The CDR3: CASSVWTASTDTQYF. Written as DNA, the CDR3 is TGTGCCAGCAGCGTATGGACGGCGAGCACAGATACGCAGTATTTT.

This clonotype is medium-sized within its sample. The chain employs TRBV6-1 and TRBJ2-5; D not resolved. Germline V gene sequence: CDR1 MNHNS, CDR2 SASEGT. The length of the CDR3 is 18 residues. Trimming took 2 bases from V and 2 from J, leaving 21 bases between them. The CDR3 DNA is TGTGCCAGCAGTGAAAAGGGTCTACGGGCTGCCCATCAAGAGACCCAGTACTTC. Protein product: CASSEKGLRAAHQETQYF.